Listed here are 29 T cell receptor beta chains from one sample, sequenced in a study of blood T cell repertoires in COVID-19. Assay used: immunoSEQ multiplex PCR; TCRdb lists only in-frame clones, some missing. The data contain 100,000 to 150,000 clones, around nine tenths of them singletons. The sequencing input was peripheral blood. The receptors shown here come from a woman aged 45-59 years with acute or convalescent COVID-19.

V usage is TRBV6-1 and J usage is TRBJ1-5, with a tentative D call TRBD1 (5 bases). Germline V gives CDR1 MNHNS, CDR2 SASEGT. The CDR3 is 14 residues long. Between the trimmed V and J ends, which lost 3 bases and 4 bases, there was a span of 10 bases. CDR3 sequence reads: CASSEGRVNQPQHF. The DNA of the CDR3 is TGTGCCAGCAGTGAGGGCAGGGTGAATCAGCCCCAGCATTTT.

The chain combines TRBV7-3 with TRBJ2-2, with TRBD2 matching 11 bases. The CDR3 consists of 18 residues. The germline CDR1 and CDR2 sequences are SGHTA and FQGTGA. V lost 1 base to trimming and J lost 4 bases; unmatched junction nucleotides: 8. DNA for the CDR3: TGTGCCAGCAGCTTAAAACCCCTAGCGGGGGGCTCCACCGGGGAGCTGTTTTTT. It translates to CASSLKPLAGGSTGELFF.

CDR3 sequence reads: CASSQSVEGRGEQYF. The CDR3 region has the DNA TGCGCCAGCAGCCAGAGCGTGGAGGGCCGAGGCGAGCAGTACTTC. V gene TRBV4-1 combines with J gene TRBJ2-7; D is perhaps TRBD2 (6 bases). V shed 3 bases and J shed 6 bases, with 18 bases lying between them. The V gene's germline CDR1 is MGHRA and CDR2 YSYEKL. The CDR3 consists of 15 residues.

The chain couples TRBV6-2 or TRBV6-3 to TRBJ1-5; 7 bases fit TRBD1. The CDR3 is 19 residues long. Germline trimming cut 0 bases from V and 0 bases from J; bases unmatched to any gene: 11. In germline, CDR1 is MNHEY, CDR2 SVGEGT. The CDR3 DNA is TGTGCCAGCAGTTACTCGCCAGGGGGGCCCTCCTATAGCAATCAGCCCCAGCATTTT. Amino acid sequence: CASSYSPGGPSYSNQPQHF.

This chain uses TRBV13 with TRBJ2-1, with 7 bases identical to TRBD2. CDR1 is PRHDT, CDR2 FYEKMQ, per germline (reference sequence). V lost 1 base to trimming and J lost 8 bases; unmatched junction nucleotides: 8. This CDR3 spans 15 amino acids. CDR3 nucleotides: TGTGCCAGCAGCTTAGATCCAGCGGGAAGTGATGAGCAGTTCTTC. Translating gives CASSLDPAGSDEQFF.

A word on this clone: Other DNA sequences within the sample encode an identical CDR3. The V and J genes are TRBV30 and TRBJ1-5, with D perhaps TRBD1 (5 bases). The CDR3 is made up of 14 amino acids. V lost 0 bases, J lost 4 bases, and 10 bases lay in between. Germline CDR1 is GTSNPN and CDR2 is SVGIG (reference sequence). The DNA of the CDR3 is TGTGCCTGGAGTGTCCTGGGGGGAAATCAGCCCCAGCATTTT. Amino acids: CAWSVLGGNQPQHF.

With respect to this clone: The same CDR3 is also encoded by other DNA sequences in this sample. The chain uses TRBV9 and TRBJ2-1; D remains ambiguous. V was cut by 0 bases and J by 1 base, with 8 bases left in between. The CDR3 contains 15 residues. Per germline, CDR1 SGDLS and CDR2 YYNGEE. CDR3 residues: CASSVATASYNEQFF. CDR3 DNA: TGTGCCAGCAGCGTAGCTACCGCTTCCTACAATGAGCAGTTCTTC. Full variable domain (outside the CDR3, taken from reference TRBV9 and TRBJ2-1): DSGVTQTPKHLITATGQRVTLRCSPRSGDLSVYWYQQSLDQGLQFLIQYYNGEERAKGNILERFSAQQFPDLHSELNLSSLELGDSALYFCASSVATASYNEQFFGPGTRLTVL.

The CDR3 sequence is CASNLGGAYFSGANVLTF. DNA for the CDR3: TGCGCCAGCAACCTTGGTGGGGCCTACTTCTCTGGGGCCAACGTCCTGACTTTC. The gene calls are TRBV5-1 and TRBJ2-6; tentative D call: TRBD1 (5 bases). Per germline, CDR1 SGHRS and CDR2 YFSETQ. The CDR3 covers 18 residues. The V end lost 6 bases, the J end lost 0 bases, and 19 bases lay between the germline ends. The variable domain in full, completed from reference TRBV5-1 and TRBJ2-6, reads KAGVTQTPRYLIKTRGQQVTLSCSPISGHRSVSWYQQTPGQGLQFLFEYFSETQRNKGNFPGRFSGRQFSNSRSEMNVSTLELGDSALYLCASNLGGAYFSGANVLTFGAGSRLTVL.

The chain uses TRBV5-1 and TRBJ2-3; TRBD1 is a possible D gene (6 bases). Germline V gene data show CDR1 as SGHRS and CDR2 as YFSETQ. V was pared by 0 bases and J by 1 base, with 15 bases between. The CDR3 covers 17 residues. The CDR3 region has the DNA TGCGCCAGCAGCTTGGTGGGACACGAGGTTGGCACAGATACGCAGTATTTT. Its protein product is CASSLVGHEVGTDTQYF.

The chain is built from TRBV4-2 and TRBJ2-3; 9 bases match TRBD2. Germline CDR1 LGHNA, CDR2 YNFKEQ. V shed 3 bases and J 3 bases; nucleotides not matched to a gene: 7. There are 16 residues in the CDR3. The CDR3 DNA reads TGTGCCAGCAGCCAGACCAGCGGGGGGTCAACAGATACGCAGTATTTT. Its translation is CASSQTSGGSTDTQYF.

This chain links TRBV5-1 with TRBJ2-7; 7 bases match TRBD2. The germline CDR1 and CDR2 sequences are SGHRS and YFSETQ. V gave up 0 bases and J gave up 2 bases; unmatched junction bases: 5. This CDR3 has 15 residues. CDR3 region: CASSLAWGGAYEQYF. The CDR3 nucleotides read TGCGCCAGCAGCTTGGCATGGGGGGGAGCCTACGAGCAGTACTTC.

The gene calls are TRBV30 and TRBJ2-3; 8 nucleotides line up with TRBD2. Germline CDR1 GTSNPN, CDR2 SVGIG (reference sequence). The CDR3 has 14 residues. CDR3 sequence reads: CSLELAEVPDTQYF. CDR3 nucleotides: TGTTCCCTCGAACTAGCGGAAGTTCCAGATACGCAGTATTTT.

The chain carries TRBV6-5 and TRBJ1-1, with TRBD1 as a possible D gene (6 bases). The germline CDR1 and CDR2 sequences are MNHEY and SVGAGI. This CDR3 has 12 residues. The V end was cut by 8 bases, the J end by 2 bases, with 9 bases between. The chain's CDR3 is CASGTSNTEAFF. CDR3 coding DNA: TGTGCCAGCGGGACATCTAACACTGAAGCTTTCTTT.

This chain joins TRBV19 and TRBJ1-1, with D maybe TRBD1 (5 bases). Germline loops: CDR1 LNHDA, CDR2 SQIVND (reference sequence). The V end lost 5 bases, the J end lost 6 bases, and 13 bases lay between the germline ends. The CDR3 is 13 residues long. Written as DNA, the CDR3 is TGTGCCAGTAGTCGGGGGGGAAACGCTGAAGCTTTCTTT. Translated, it gives CASSRGGNAEAFF.

This sequence joins TRBV4-1 and TRBJ2-7; TRBD1 matches at 9 bases. Germline V gene data show CDR1 as MGHRA and CDR2 as YSYEKL. There are 15 residues in the CDR3. V gave up 4 bases and J gave up 0 bases; unmatched junction bases: 4. CDR3 nucleotide sequence: TGCGCCAGCAGCCCTGGACAGGGGCACTCCTACGAGCAGTACTTC. Amino acids: CASSPGQGHSYEQYF.

The V gene is TRBV10-3, the J gene TRBJ1-2; no clear D gene. Trimming left V 0 bases short and J 8 bases short, with 10 bases between. This CDR3 comprises 13 residues. Germline V gene data show CDR1 as ENHRY and CDR2 as SYGVKD. The CDR3 spells CAISESYPKGYTF. The CDR3 nucleotides are TGTGCCATCAGTGAGTCTTATCCTAAAGGCTACACCTTC.

The chain's CDR3 is CASRDSNQPQHF. The CDR3 nucleotides read TGTGCCAGCAGGGACAGTAATCAGCCCCAGCATTTT. V and J are TRBV6-6 and TRBJ1-5; maybe TRBD1 (6 bases). Germline CDR1 and CDR2: MNHNY and SVGAGI (reference sequence). The ends were cut back, 6 bases at V and 4 bases at J, with 7 bases in the middle. This CDR3 comprises 12 residues.

The V gene is TRBV7-9, the J gene TRBJ2-1; D may be TRBD2 (7 bases). Germline V gene data show CDR1 as SEHNR and CDR2 as FQNEAQ (reference sequence). The CDR3 loop spans 15 amino acids. Deletions cut 1 base from V and 2 bases from J, with 9 bases between. The CDR3 DNA reads TGTGCCAGCAGCTTAGGAGGGGGGGCCTACAATGAGCAGTTCTTC. This translates into CASSLGGGAYNEQFF.

This clone was recorded only once. This rearrangement joins TRBV18 to TRBJ1-4, with D unresolved. The CDR3 covers 15 residues. V lost 0 bases, J lost 10 bases, and 15 bases lay in between. The germline V gene encodes CDR1 KGHSH and CDR2 LQKENI. Here the CDR3 DNA reads TGTGCCAGCTCACCACCGGAGGGCGCCCCGAGAAAACTGTTTTTT. This codes for CASSPPEGAPRKLFF.

The chain combines TRBV13 with TRBJ1-1, with 8 bases that match TRBD1. Trimming removed 6 bases from V and 1 base from J; junction bases left unmatched: 7. Germline V gene data show CDR1 as PRHDT and CDR2 as FYEKMQ (reference sequence). The CDR3 runs 15 residues. The CDR3: CASRLGQGANTEAFF. In DNA form, the CDR3 reads TGTGCCAGCAGGCTCGGACAGGGAGCGAACACTGAAGCTTTCTTT.

This clone was picked up one time. The chain carries TRBV18 and TRBJ1-2; D perhaps matches TRBD1 (5 bases). V gave up 3 bases and J gave up 2 bases, with 19 bases separating them. The CDR3 runs 17 residues. CDR1 and CDR2 (germline): KGHSH, LQKENI. As DNA, the CDR3 is TGTGCCAGCTCACCTACCACGGAAGGGGCAAAAAACTATGGCTACACCTTC. Protein: CASSPTTEGAKNYGYTF. The whole variable domain, filled in from reference TRBV18 and TRBJ1-2, reads NAGVMQNPRHLVRRRGQEARLRCSPMKGHSHVYWYRQLPEEGLKFMVYLQKENIIDESGMPKERFSAEFPKEGPSILRIQQVVRGDSAAYFCASSPTTEGAKNYGYTFGSGTRLTVV.

In its sample, this clone was seen a few times. The chain links TRBV6-6 to TRBJ2-2; 8 bases are shared with TRBD2. Trimming took 2 bases from V and 3 from J; bases not matched to a gene: 5. The CDR3 covers 16 residues. CDR1 and CDR2 (germline): MNHNY, SVGAGI (reference sequence). The CDR3 loop is CASSYTGGPDTGELFF. The CDR3 nucleotides are TGTGCCAGCAGTTACACGGGAGGGCCTGACACCGGGGAGCTGTTTTTT.

The rearrangement uses TRBV19 and TRBJ1-1, with a weak D call TRBD1 (6 bases). V was cut by 1 base and J by 5 bases, with 11 bases left in between. Looked up from germline, CDR1 is LNHDA and CDR2 is SQIVND (reference sequence). This CDR3 has 14 amino acids. For the CDR3, the DNA is TGTGCCAGTAGTATAGTGGGGGGGCTAACTGAAGCTTTCTTT. Protein: CASSIVGGLTEAFF. Using reference TRBV19 and TRBJ1-1 for the parts outside the CDR3, the full variable domain is DGGITQSPKYLFRKEGQNVTLSCEQNLNHDAMYWYRQDPGQGLRLIYYSQIVNDFQKGDIAEGYSVSREKKESFPLTVTSAQKNPTAFYLCASSIVGGLTEAFFGQGTRLTVV.

This chain joins TRBV11-2 and TRBJ2-3; D unresolved. In germline, CDR1 is SGHAT, CDR2 FQNNGV. V was shortened by 4 bases and J by 5 bases, with 7 bases between the two germline ends. The CDR3 has 12 residues. CDR3 bases: TGTGCCAGCAGCTCCCGGGTAGATACGCAGTATTTT. Translating it yields CASSSRVDTQYF.

The gene calls are TRBV4-1 and TRBJ1-1; possible D gene TRBD1, 6 bases. The CDR3 consists of 14 residues. V lost 1 base, J lost 5 bases, and 11 bases lay in between. Germline CDR1 reads MGHRA; CDR2 reads YSYEKL. CDR3 in amino acids: CASSQGGLRTEAFF. CDR3 DNA: TGCGCCAGCAGCCAAGGGGGGCTTAGGACTGAAGCTTTCTTT.

The chain carries TRBV5-1 and TRBJ2-4; tentatively, D is TRBD2 (5 bases). The germline V gene encodes CDR1 SGHRS and CDR2 YFSETQ. V was pared by 4 bases and J by 7 bases, with 15 bases between. There are 14 residues in the CDR3. CDR3 protein: CASSVGLETNIQYF. The CDR3 DNA sequence: TGCGCCAGCAGCGTAGGACTGGAAACGAACATTCAGTACTTC.

The chain uses TRBV5-1 and TRBJ2-7; TRBD1 aligns across 7 bases. Trimming at V came to 4 bases and at J to 9 bases, leaving 16 bases not matched to a gene. The CDR3 is 15 amino acids. The germline CDR1 and CDR2 sequences are SGHRS and YFSETQ. The CDR3 spells CASSLGQTTVRGQYF. CDR3 sequence (DNA): TGCGCCAGCAGCCTGGGACAGACCACCGTACGCGGGCAGTACTTC.

This chain connects TRBV6-5 to TRBJ2-7, with TRBD2 matching over 10 bases. The germline V gene has CDR1 MNHEY and CDR2 SVGAGI. The junction had 5 bases not matched to a gene; V was cut back by 7 bases and J by 2 bases. CDR3 length: 14 amino acids. CDR3 region: CASIPAGGAYEQYF. The CDR3 bases are TGTGCCAGCATCCCAGCGGGGGGGGCCTACGAGCAGTACTTC.

The chain uses TRBV27 and TRBJ2-2; weak D call: TRBD2 (6 bases). This CDR3 has 15 amino acids. V lost 2 bases and J 3 bases, leaving 10 bases between the germline ends. Germline V gene sequence: CDR1 MNHEY, CDR2 SMNVEV (reference sequence). The CDR3 sequence: CASSLTGVYTGELFF. DNA for the CDR3: TGTGCCAGCAGTTTAACGGGGGTGTACACCGGGGAGCTGTTTTTT.